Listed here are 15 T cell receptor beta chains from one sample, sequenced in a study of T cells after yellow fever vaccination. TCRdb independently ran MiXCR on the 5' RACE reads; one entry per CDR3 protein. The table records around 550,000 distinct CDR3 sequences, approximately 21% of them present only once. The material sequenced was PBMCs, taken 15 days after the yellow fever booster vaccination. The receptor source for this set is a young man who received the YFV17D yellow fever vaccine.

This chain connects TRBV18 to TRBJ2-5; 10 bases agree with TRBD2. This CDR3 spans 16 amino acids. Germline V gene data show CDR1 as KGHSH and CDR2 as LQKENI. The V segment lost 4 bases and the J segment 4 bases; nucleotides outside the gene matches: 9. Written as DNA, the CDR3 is TGTGCCAGCTCACTATCTTCTCCTAGCGGGAGAGAGACCCAGTACTTC. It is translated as CASSLSSPSGRETQYF. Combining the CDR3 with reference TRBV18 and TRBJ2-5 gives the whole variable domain NAGVMQNPRHLVRRRGQEARLRCSPMKGHSHVYWYRQLPEEGLKFMVYLQKENIIDESGMPKERFSAEFPKEGPSILRIQQVVRGDSAAYFCASSLSSPSGRETQYFGPGTRLLVL.

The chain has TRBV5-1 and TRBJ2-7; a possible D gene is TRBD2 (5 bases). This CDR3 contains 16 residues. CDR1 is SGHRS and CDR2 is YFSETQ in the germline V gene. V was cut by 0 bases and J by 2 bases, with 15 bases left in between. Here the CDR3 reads CASSLARGPSPYEQYF. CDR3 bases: TGCGCCAGCAGCTTGGCCCGCGGGCCTAGTCCCTACGAGCAGTACTTC.

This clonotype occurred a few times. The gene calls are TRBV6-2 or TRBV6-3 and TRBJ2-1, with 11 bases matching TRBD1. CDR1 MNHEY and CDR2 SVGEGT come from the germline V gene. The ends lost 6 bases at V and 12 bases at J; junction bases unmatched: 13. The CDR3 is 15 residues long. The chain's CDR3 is CASRGGQGAFHGQFF. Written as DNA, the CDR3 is TGTGCCAGCAGGGGTGGACAGGGGGCCTTCCATGGGCAGTTCTTC.

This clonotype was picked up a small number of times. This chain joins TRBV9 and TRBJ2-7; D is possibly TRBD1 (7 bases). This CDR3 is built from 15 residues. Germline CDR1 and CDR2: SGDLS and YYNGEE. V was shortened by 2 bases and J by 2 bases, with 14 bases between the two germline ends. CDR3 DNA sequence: TGTGCCAGCAGCGTTGCGGGACAGTCCCCCTACGAGCAGTACTTC. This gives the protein CASSVAGQSPYEQYF.

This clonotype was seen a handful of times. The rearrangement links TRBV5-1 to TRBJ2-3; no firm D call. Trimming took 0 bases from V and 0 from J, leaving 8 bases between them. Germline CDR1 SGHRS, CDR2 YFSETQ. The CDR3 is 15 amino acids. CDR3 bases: TGCGCCAGCAGCTTGGAAGGCAGTAGCACAGATACGCAGTATTTT. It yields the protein CASSLEGSSTDTQYF.

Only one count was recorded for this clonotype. The CDR3 bases are TGCGCCAGCAGCCCGCAAGGACTAGCGGGATATGCAGATACGCAGTATTTT. Its protein product is CASSPQGLAGYADTQYF. J is TRBJ2-3 and V is TRBV4-3; TRBD2 aligns across 12 bases. J gave up 4 bases and V 4 bases, and 9 bases lay outside the gene matches. The CDR3 length is 17 residues. The germline CDR1 and CDR2 sequences are LGHNA and YSLEER.

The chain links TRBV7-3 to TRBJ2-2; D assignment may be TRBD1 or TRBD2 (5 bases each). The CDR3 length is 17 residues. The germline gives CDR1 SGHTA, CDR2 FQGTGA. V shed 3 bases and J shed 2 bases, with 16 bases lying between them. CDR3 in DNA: TGTGCCAGCAGCTTCTCTTTAACGGGACCAAACACCGGGGAGCTGTTTTTT. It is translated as CASSFSLTGPNTGELFF.

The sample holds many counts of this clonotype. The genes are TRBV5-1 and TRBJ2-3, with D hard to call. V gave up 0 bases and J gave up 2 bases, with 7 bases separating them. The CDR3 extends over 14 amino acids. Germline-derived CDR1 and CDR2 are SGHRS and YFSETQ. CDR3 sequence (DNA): TGCGCCAGCAGCTTGGGGCAGCCCACAGATACGCAGTATTTT. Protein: CASSLGQPTDTQYF.

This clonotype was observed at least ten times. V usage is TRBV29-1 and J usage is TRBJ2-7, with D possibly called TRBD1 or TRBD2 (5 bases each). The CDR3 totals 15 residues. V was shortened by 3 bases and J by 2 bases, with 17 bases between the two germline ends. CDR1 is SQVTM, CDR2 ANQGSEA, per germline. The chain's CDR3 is CSVEGLEGSTYEQYF. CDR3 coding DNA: TGCAGCGTTGAGGGTTTAGAGGGGTCAACCTACGAGCAGTACTTC.

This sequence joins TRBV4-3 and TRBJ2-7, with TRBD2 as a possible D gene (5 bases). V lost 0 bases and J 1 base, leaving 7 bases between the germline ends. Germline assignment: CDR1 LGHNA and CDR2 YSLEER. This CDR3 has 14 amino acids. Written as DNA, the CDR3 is TGCGCCAGCAGCCAAGATTCGGGATCCTACGAGCAGTACTTC. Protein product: CASSQDSGSYEQYF.

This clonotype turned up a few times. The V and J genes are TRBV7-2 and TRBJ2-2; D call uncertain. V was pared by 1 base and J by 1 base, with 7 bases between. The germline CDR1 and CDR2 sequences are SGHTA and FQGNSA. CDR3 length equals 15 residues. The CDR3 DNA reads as TGTGCCAGCAGCTTAGGGTCGGGGAACACCGGGGAGCTGTTTTTT. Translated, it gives CASSLGSGNTGELFF.

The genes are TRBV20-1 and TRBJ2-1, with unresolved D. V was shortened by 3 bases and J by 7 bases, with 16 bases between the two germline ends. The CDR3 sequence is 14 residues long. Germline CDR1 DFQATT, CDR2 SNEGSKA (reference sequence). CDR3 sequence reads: CSARLSQVGNEQFF. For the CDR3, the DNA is TGCAGTGCTAGGTTATCGCAGGTGGGGAATGAGCAGTTCTTC.

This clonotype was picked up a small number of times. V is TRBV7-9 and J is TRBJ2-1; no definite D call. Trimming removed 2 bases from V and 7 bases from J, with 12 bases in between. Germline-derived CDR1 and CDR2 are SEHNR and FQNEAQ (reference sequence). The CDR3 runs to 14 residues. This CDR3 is CASSLNSARNEQFF. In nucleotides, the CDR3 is TGTGCCAGCAGCTTAAATTCGGCGAGAAATGAGCAGTTCTTC.

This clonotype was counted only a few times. CDR3 DNA sequence: TGCAGCGTCGGGGGACAGGGAATCTACAATGAGCAGTTCTTC. It specifies CSVGGQGIYNEQFF. The genes are TRBV29-1 and TRBJ2-1, with 9 nucleotides matching TRBD1. The germline gives CDR1 SQVTM, CDR2 ANQGSEA. Germline trimming cut 6 bases from V and 3 bases from J; bases unmatched to any gene: 6. The CDR3 loop spans 14 amino acids.

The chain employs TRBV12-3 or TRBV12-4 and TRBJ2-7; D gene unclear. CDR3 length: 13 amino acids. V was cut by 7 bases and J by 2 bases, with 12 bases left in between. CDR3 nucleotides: TGTGCCAGCACCCCGGACGGAACCTACGAGCAGTACTTC. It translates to CASTPDGTYEQYF.